This T cell receptor (beta chain) was found in a study of blood T cell repertoires in COVID-19. On the study more broadly: Sources were T cells, B-cell-depleted T cells, or PBMCs; the material itself was cDNA or gDNA.

CDR1 and CDR2 (germline): KGHSH, LQKENI. The germline V and J ends were trimmed by 3 bases and 6 bases, with 8 bases remaining between them. The CDR3 length is 13 residues. Authors' methods: Counts of nucleated cells, estimated from reference gene primer amplification, were obtained. Sequenced by immunoSEQ multiplex PCR; TCRdb stores in-frame clones only, minus some. That table furnishes V, J and clone size, whereas the DNA furnished D and trimming. The repertoire holds hundreds of thousands of clones, 75% to 90% seen once, with about 1.1% in the top ten. Sequenced sample: PBMCs or T cells enriched from blood (not recorded which). The V gene is TRBV18, the J gene TRBJ1-4; no definite D call. The sequence was obtained from a man aged 25-40 years who had recovered from COVID-19. The CDR3, as DNA: TGTGCCAGCTCACCGGGTACAGATGAAAAACTGTTTTTT. It is translated as CASSPGTDEKLFF.